This T cell receptor beta chain stems from a study of OX40 agonist ivuxolimab in advanced cancers. Study as a whole: Recorded diagnoses for dose-escalation patients were hepatocellular carcinoma, melanoma, renal cell or head and neck cancer. Three patients, one with hepatocellular carcinoma and two with cutaneous melanoma, responded partially.

This CDR3 is built from 12 residues. The V end was cut by 8 bases, the J end by 6 bases, with 11 bases between. CDR1 SNHLY and CDR2 FYNNEI come from the germline V gene. TCRdb's copy holds only in-frame clones and misses some; the assay was immunoSEQ multiplex PCR. This table holds 73,000 or so clones, roughly 86% found once. Patients who had autoimmune disease history or got systemic immunosuppression were left out. Blood sampling took place at baseline, cycle 4 day 1, and cycle 7 day 1. The clonotype comes from an adult with an advanced solid tumor such as melanoma, head and neck, liver or kidney cancer. Here the sequenced sample was CD4+ or CD8+ T cells sorted from blood, taken in a trial of the OX40 agonist ivuxolimab. The chain couples TRBV2 to TRBJ2-1; D gene unclear. The CDR3 spells CASDKRINEQFF. For the CDR3, the DNA is TGTGCCAGCGACAAGAGAATCAATGAGCAGTTCTTC.